The sample holds one count of the clone carrying this T cell receptor (beta chain). Its specificity is not known. Expressed TCRB transcripts were sequenced after all isolated RNA was converted to cDNA. This table comes from immunoSEQ multiplex PCR, and its TCRdb copy is limited to in-frame clones, with some not included. This table has 680,000 or so clones, around 16% appearing once. The record originates from a study of beta chain features in type 1 diabetes. General study findings and limits: There was a moderate but significant shortening of TCRB CDR3s in all four CD4+ subsets of Type 1 diabetes patients. It was among patients, rather than healthy donors, that naive, central memory and Treg TCRB repertoires appeared more similar.

The sample taken for sequencing was naive CD4+ T cells from blood. This sequence was found in a man younger than 30 in good health.

The CDR3 loop is CASSQVPGGRSPEAFF. The CDR3 nucleotides read TGCGCCAGCAGCCAAGTCCCCGGAGGAAGATCGCCTGAAGCTTTCTTT. V usage is TRBV4-1 and J usage is TRBJ1-1, with unresolved D. CDR1 and CDR2 from the germline V gene are MGHRA and YSYEKL. The CDR3 consists of 16 residues. The V gene lost 1 base and the J gene lost 6 bases, with 18 bases spanning the gap.